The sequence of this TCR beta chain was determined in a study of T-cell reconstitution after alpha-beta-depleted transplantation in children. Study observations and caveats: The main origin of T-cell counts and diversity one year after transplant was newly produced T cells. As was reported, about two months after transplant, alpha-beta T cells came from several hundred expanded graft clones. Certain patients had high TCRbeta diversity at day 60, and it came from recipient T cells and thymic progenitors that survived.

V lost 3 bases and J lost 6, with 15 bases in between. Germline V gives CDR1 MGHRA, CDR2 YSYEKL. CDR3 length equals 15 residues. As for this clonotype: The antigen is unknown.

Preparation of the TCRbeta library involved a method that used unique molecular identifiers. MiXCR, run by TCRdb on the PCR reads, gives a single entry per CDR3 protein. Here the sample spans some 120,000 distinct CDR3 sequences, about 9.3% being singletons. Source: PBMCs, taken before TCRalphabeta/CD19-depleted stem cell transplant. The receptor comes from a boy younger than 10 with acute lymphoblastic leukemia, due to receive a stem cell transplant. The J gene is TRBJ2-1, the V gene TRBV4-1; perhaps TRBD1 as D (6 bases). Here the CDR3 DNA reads TGCGCCAGCAGCCACCGGGACATTGGAGGCAATGAGCAGTTCTTC. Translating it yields CASSHRDIGGNEQFF.